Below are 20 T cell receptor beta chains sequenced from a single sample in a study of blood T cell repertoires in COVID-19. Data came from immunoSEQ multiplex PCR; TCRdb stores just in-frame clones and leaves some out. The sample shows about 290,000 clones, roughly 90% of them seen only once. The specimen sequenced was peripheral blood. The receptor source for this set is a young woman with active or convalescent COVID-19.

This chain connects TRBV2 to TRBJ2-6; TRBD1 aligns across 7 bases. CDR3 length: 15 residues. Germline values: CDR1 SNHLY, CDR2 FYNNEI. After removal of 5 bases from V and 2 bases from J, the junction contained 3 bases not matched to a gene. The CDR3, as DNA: TGTGCCAGCAGTAAAACAGGGGCTGGGGCCAACGTCCTGACTTTC. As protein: CASSKTGAGANVLTF.

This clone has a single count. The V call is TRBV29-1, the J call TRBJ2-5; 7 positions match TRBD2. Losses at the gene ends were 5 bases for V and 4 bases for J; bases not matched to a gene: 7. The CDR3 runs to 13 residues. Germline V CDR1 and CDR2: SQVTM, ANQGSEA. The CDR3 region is CSVRYGGRETQYF. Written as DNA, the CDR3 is TGCAGCGTTCGATACGGGGGGAGAGAGACCCAGTACTTC. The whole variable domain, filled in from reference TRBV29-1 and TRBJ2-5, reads SAVISQKPSRDICQRGTSLTIQCQVDSQVTMMFWYRQQPGQSLTLIATANQGSEATYESGFVIDKFPISRPNLTFSTLTVSNMSPEDSSIYLCSVRYGGRETQYFGPGTRLLVL.

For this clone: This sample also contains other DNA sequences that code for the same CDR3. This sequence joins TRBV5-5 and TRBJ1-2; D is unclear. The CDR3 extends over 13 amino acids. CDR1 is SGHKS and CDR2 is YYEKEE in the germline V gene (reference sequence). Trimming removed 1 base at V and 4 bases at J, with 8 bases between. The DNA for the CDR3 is TGTGCCAGCAGCTTGCCGGGGAGCTATGGCTACACCTTC. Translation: CASSLPGSYGYTF. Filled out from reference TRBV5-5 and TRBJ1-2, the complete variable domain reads DAGVTQSPTHLIKTRGQQVTLRCSPISGHKSVSWYQQVLGQGPQFIFQYYEKEERGRGNFPDRFSARQFPNYSSELNVNALLLGDSALYLCASSLPGSYGYTFGSGTRLTVV.

The CDR3: CASSSQGPGEQYF. The CDR3, as DNA: TGTGCCAGCAGCTCGCAGGGGCCGGGCGAGCAGTACTTC. The chain links TRBV7-2 to TRBJ2-7; weak D call: TRBD1 (6 bases). V was cut by 4 bases and J by 6 bases, with 13 bases left in between. The V gene's germline CDR1 is SGHTA and CDR2 FQGNSA. This CDR3 is built from 13 residues. Full variable domain (missing parts from reference TRBV7-2 and TRBJ2-7): GAGVSQSPSNKVTEKGKDVELRCDPISGHTALYWYRQSLGQGLEFLIYFQGNSAPDKSGLPSDRFSAERTGGSVSTLTIQRTQQEDSAVYLCASSSQGPGEQYFGPGTRLTVT.

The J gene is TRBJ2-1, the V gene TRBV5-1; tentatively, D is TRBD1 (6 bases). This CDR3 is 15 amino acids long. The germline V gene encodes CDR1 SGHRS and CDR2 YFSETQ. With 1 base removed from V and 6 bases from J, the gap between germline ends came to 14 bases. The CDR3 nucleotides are TGCGCCAGCAGCTTGATGGCAGGGGCCACCAATGAGCAGTTCTTC. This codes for CASSLMAGATNEQFF. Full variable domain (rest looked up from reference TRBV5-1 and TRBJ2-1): KAGVTQTPRYLIKTRGQQVTLSCSPISGHRSVSWYQQTPGQGLQFLFEYFSETQRNKGNFPGRFSGRQFSNSRSEMNVSTLELGDSALYLCASSLMAGATNEQFFGPGTRLTVL.

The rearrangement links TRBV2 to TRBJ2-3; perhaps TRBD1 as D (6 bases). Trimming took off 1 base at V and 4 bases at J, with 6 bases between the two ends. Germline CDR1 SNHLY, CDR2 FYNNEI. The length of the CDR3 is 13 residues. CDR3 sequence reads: CASSEEGADTQYF. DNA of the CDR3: TGTGCCAGCAGTGAAGAGGGGGCAGATACGCAGTATTTT.

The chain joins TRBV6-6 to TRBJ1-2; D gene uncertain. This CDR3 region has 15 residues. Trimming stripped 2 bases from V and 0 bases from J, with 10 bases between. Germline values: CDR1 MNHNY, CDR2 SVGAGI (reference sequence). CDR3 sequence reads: CASSYEGGANYGYTF. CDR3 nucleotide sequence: TGTGCCAGCAGTTACGAGGGCGGAGCTAACTATGGCTACACCTTC.

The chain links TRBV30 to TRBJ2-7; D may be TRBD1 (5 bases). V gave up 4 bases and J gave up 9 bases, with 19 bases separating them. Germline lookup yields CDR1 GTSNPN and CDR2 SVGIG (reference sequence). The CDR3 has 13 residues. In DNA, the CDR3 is TGTGCCTGGACTAGACAGCCCCCTTTCGCGCAGTACTTC. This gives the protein CAWTRQPPFAQYF.

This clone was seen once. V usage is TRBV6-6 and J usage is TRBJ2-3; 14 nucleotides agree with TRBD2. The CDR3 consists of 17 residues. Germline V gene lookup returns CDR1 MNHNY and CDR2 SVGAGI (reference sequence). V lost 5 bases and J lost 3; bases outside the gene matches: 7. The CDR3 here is CASSPAGLAGGTDTQYF. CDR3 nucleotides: TGTGCCAGCAGTCCAGCCGGACTAGCGGGGGGTACAGATACGCAGTATTTT.

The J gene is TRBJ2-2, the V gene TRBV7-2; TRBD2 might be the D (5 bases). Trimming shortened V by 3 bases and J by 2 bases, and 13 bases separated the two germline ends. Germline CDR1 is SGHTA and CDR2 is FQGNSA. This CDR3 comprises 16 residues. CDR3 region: CASSFSGGPNTGELFF. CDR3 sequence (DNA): TGTGCCAGCAGCTTCTCCGGCGGGCCAAACACCGGGGAGCTGTTTTTT.

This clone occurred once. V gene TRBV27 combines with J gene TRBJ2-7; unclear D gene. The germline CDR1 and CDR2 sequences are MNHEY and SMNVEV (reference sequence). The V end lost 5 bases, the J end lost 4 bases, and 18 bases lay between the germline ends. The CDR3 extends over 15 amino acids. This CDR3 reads CASSPSPDWLYEQYF. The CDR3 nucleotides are TGTGCCAGCAGTCCCAGCCCAGACTGGCTTTACGAGCAGTACTTC.

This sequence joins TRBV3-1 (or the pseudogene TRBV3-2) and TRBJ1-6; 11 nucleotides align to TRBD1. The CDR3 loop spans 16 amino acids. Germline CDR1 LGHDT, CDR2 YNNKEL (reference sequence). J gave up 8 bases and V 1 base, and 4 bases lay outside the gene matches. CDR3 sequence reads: CASSQAGGQGDSPLHF. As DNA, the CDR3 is TGTGCCAGCAGCCAAGCCGGGGGACAGGGGGATTCACCCCTCCACTTT.

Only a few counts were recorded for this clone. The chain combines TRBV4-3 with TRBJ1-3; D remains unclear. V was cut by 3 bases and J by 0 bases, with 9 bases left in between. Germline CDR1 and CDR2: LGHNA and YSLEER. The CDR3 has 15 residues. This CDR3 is CASSHIAGSGNTIYF. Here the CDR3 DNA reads TGCGCCAGCAGCCACATAGCGGGCTCTGGAAACACCATATATTTT.

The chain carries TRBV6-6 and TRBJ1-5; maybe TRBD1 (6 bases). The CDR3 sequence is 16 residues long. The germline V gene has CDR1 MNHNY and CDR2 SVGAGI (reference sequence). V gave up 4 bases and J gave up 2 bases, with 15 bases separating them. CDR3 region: CASSSFQGRGNQPQHF. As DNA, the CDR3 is TGTGCCAGCAGTTCGTTCCAGGGGCGGGGCAATCAGCCCCAGCATTTT.

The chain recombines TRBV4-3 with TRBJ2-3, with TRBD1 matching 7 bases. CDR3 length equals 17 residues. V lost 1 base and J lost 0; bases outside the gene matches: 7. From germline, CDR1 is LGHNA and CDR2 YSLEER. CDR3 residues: CASSQGSGGPSTDTQYF. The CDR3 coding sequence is TGCGCCAGCAGCCAAGGGTCAGGGGGTCCCAGCACAGATACGCAGTATTTT.

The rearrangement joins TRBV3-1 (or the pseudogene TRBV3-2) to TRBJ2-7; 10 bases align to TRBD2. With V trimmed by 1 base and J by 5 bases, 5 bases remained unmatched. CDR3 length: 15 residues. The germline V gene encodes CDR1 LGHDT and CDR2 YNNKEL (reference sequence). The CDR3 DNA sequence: TGTGCCAGCAGCCAAGGGACTAGCGGCATTGACGAGCAGTACTTC. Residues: CASSQGTSGIDEQYF.

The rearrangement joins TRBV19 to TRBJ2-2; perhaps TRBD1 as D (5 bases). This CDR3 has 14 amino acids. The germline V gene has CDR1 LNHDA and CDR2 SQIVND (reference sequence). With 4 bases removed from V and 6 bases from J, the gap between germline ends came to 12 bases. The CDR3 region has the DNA TGTGCCAGTAGTAGCAGGGTCGGCGCCGGGGAGCTGTTTTTT. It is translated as CASSSRVGAGELFF.

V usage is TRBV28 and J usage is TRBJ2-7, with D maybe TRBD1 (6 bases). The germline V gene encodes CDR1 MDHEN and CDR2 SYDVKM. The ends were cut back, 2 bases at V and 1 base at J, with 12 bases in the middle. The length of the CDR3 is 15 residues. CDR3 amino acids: CASSLDAGASYEQYF. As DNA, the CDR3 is TGTGCCAGCAGTTTAGATGCAGGGGCGTCCTACGAGCAGTACTTC. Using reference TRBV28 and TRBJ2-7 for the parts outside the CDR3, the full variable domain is DVKVTQSSRYLVKRTGEKVFLECVQDMDHENMFWYRQDPGLGLRLIYFSYDVKMKEKGDIPEGYSVSREKKERFSLILESASTNQTSMYLCASSLDAGASYEQYFGPGTRLTVT.

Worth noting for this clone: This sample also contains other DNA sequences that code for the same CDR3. The CDR3 region has the DNA TGCGCCAGCAGCTTGGATCCGGGGCAGCCCCAGCATTTT. It yields the protein CASSLDPGQPQHF. The V gene is TRBV5-1, the J gene TRBJ1-5, with D unresolved. The CDR3 loop spans 13 amino acids. Trimming cost V 0 bases and J 7 bases, with 8 bases left between them. Germline V CDR1 and CDR2: SGHRS, YFSETQ.

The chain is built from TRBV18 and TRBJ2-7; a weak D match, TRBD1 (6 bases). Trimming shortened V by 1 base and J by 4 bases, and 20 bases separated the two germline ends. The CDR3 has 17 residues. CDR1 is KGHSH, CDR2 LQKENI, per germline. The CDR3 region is CASSPLPISGTHYEQYF. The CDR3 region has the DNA TGTGCCAGCTCACCACTACCCATTTCCGGGACACATTACGAGCAGTACTTC.